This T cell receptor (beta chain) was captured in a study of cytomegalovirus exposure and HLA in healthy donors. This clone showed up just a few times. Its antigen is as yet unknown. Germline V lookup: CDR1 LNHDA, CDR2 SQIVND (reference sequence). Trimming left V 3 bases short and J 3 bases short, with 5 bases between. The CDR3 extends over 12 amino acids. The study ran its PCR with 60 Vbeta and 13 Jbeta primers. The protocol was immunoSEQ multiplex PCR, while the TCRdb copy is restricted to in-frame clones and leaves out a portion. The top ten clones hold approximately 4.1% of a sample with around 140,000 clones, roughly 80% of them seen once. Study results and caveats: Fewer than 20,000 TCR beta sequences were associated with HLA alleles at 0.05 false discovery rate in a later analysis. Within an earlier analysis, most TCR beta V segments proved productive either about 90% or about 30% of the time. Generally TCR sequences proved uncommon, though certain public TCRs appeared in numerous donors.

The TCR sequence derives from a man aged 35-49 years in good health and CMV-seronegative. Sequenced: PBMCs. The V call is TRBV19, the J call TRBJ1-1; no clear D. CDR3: CASSMLDTEAFF. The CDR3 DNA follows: TGTGCCAGTAGTATGTTAGACACTGAAGCTTTCTTT.